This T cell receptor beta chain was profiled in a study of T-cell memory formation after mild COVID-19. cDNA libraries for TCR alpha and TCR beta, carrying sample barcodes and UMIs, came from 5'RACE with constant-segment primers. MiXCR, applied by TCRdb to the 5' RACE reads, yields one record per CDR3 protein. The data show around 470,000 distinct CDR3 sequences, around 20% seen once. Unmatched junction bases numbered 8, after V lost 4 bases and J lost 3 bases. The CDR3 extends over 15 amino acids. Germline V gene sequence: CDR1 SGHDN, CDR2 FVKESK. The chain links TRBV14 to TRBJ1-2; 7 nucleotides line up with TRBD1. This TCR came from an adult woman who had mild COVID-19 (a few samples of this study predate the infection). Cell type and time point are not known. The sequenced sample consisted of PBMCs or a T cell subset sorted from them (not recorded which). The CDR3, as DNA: TGTGCCAGCAGCCCAGCAGCAGGACAGGACTATGGCTACACCTTC. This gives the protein CASSPAAGQDYGYTF. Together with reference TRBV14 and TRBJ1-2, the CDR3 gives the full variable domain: EAGVTQFPSHSVIEKGQTVTLRCDPISGHDNLYWYRRVMGKEIKFLLHFVKESKQDESGMPNNRFLAERTGGTYSTLKVQPAELEDSGVYFCASSPAAGQDYGYTFGSGTRLTVV.